This T cell receptor (beta chain) came from a study of T cell responses to AZD1222 COVID-19 vaccine. On this clone itself: The sample holds other DNA sequences that translate to the same CDR3.

Generated by immunoSEQ multiplex PCR, the TCRdb table keeps only in-frame clones and is missing some. The sample consists of 90,000 to 120,000 clones, approximately 86% of them appearing once. V lost 0 bases and J 4 bases, leaving 9 bases between the germline ends. Germline V gene lookup returns CDR1 GTSNPN and CDR2 SVGIG (reference sequence). This CDR3 has 13 residues. The sample consisted of peripheral blood, taken 28 days after the second dose of the MenACWY control vaccine. The clonotype was recovered from an adult who received the MenACWY meningococcal vaccine as a control. This chain uses TRBV30 with TRBJ1-2, with D possibly matching TRBD1 (5 bases). CDR3 bases: TGTGCCTGGAGTGTCGGGGGGACCTATGGCTACACCTTC. Translated: CAWSVGGTYGYTF.